These T cell receptor beta chains were read from a single sample in a study of T cell repertoires in cytomegalovirus infection. Which antigens these TCRs recognize remains unknown. TCRdb called the reads again in MiXCR, with one record for every CDR3 protein. The data contain 200,000 to 250,000 distinct CDR3 sequences, 38% of them singletons. The specimen was CD8+ T cells from cultured PBMCs, collected from culture after CMV antigen stimulation. These receptors were taken from a human donor in good health (CMV status not recorded). Some clones in this sample may be carry-over from other donors' samples. The CDR3 runs from the conserved cysteine through the conserved F or W. Each record gives: V gene, clone size, J gene, D gene, CDR3 DNA, CDR3 protein. A D gene is named only where the DNA matches it firmly. Not all rows give a size; the values are once, few, many and, for expanded clones, a class.

>TRBV7-6|few|TRBJ2-5|.
TGTGCCAGCAGCTTAGCAAGGATTGAAGAGACCCAGTACTTC
CASSLARIEETQYF
>TRBV10-3|.|TRBJ2-2|TRBD2
TGTGCCATCAGGGGGACTAGCGACGGGTCTTTGAACACCGGGGAGCTGTTTTTT
CAIRGTSDGSLNTGELFF
>TRBV12-3/TRBV12-4|.|TRBJ2-1|TRBD2
TGTGCCAGCAGGGCCAGCGGGGGGGGCCATTCCTACAATGAGCAGTTCTTC
CASRASGGGHSYNEQFF
>TRBV6-6|few|TRBJ2-1|.
TGTGCCAGCAGTTACTGTCGGCGGGCCACACGGGGTGAGCAGTTCTTC
CASSYCRRATRGEQFF
>TRBV25-1|.|TRBJ1-1|.
TGTGCCAGCAGTGGGAACTTGGGACACCAGGGGATGAACACTGAAGCTTTCTTT
CASSGNLGHQGMNTEAFF
>TRBV7-2|few|TRBJ2-7|.
TGTGCCAGCAGTCTCCTGGGCGGACAGTACTCCTACGAGCAGTACTTC
CASSLLGGQYSYEQYF
>TRBV27|.|TRBJ2-5|.
TGTGCCAGCAGTCTGGCAATAACCTCGAGGGAGACCCAGTACTTC
CASSLAITSRETQYF
>TRBV19|.|TRBJ2-2|TRBD1
TGTGCCTCTCGTTTAGGACAGGACAACACCGGGGAGCTGTTTTTT
CASRLGQDNTGELFF
>TRBV5-1|.|TRBJ2-7|.
TGCGCCAGCAGCCACTACGGGACCGAGCAGTACTTC
CASSHYGTEQYF
>TRBV5-1|.|TRBJ2-7|.
TGCGCCAGCAGTTCGAACCGGGACAACTACGAGCAGTACTTC
CASSSNRDNYEQYF
>TRBV10-3|.|TRBJ2-2|TRBD2
TGTGCCATCAGTGAGCCCAGACTAGCGGTGAACACCGGGGAGCTGTTTTTT
CAISEPRLAVNTGELFF
>TRBV11-2|.|TRBJ2-3|TRBD1
TGTGCCAGCAGCGGCCGGGACAGGGGAAACACAGATACGCAGTATTTT
CASSGRDRGNTDTQYF
>TRBV7-8|few|TRBJ2-7|.
TGTGCCAGCAGCTTACGGGCGGGACCCTACGAGCAGTACTTC
CASSLRAGPYEQYF
>TRBV7-4|many|TRBJ2-5|.
TGTGCCAGCACCCCTAAGGATGGCAAGGGGACCCAGTACTTC
CASTPKDGKGTQYF
>TRBV13|.|TRBJ2-7|.
TGTGCCAGCAGCCCATCCCTAGGGCAGGAAACCTACGAGCAGTACTTC
CASSPSLGQETYEQYF
>TRBV27|.|TRBJ2-1|.
TGTGCCAGCAGTTTATACAGGGTAGGCAATGAGCAGTTCTTC
CASSLYRVGNEQFF
>TRBV4-1|once|TRBJ2-5|.
TGCGCCAGCAGCCAAGATCATCTAATGAAGACCCAGTACTTC
CASSQDHLMKTQYF
>TRBV7-9|.|TRBJ2-7|TRBD1
TGTGCCAGCAGCTTAGGTGGGACAGGGTTCCACGAGCAGTACTTC
CASSLGGTGFHEQYF